Below, 5 T cell receptor beta chains from the same sample are listed, as sequenced in a study of blood T cell dynamics during melanoma immunotherapy. This table comes from immunoSEQ multiplex PCR, and its TCRdb copy is limited to in-frame clones, with some not included. The data hold some 13,000 clones, with about 91% observed a single time. Time point reported: pre-treatment baseline. The sequenced sample was effector memory CD8+ T cells from blood, obtained from a patient treated with checkpoint blockade. These receptors were collected from a human donor with melanoma.

The chain recombines TRBV18 with TRBJ2-1, with unresolved D. The CDR3 has 14 residues. Trimming stripped 3 bases from V and 7 bases from J, with 13 bases between. Germline V gene sequence: CDR1 KGHSH, CDR2 LQKENI. CDR3 sequence: CASSPTTWVNEQFF. CDR3 sequence (DNA): TGTGCCAGCTCACCGACGACATGGGTAAATGAGCAGTTCTTC.

This sequence joins TRBV5-1 and TRBJ1-2; 11 nucleotides agree with TRBD1. The CDR3 is 14 amino acids. The germline CDR1 and CDR2 sequences are SGHRS and YFSETQ. The V segment lost 4 bases and the J segment 5 bases; nucleotides outside the gene matches: 4. CDR3 sequence reads: CASSHGQGAYGYTF. DNA of the CDR3: TGCGCCAGCAGCCACGGACAGGGGGCTTATGGCTACACCTTC.

This clone has only a few counts. This rearrangement joins TRBV19 to TRBJ1-1; D may be TRBD1 (6 bases). This CDR3 spans 14 amino acids. In germline, CDR1 is LNHDA, CDR2 SQIVND (reference sequence). V was clipped by 6 bases and J by 4 bases, with 15 bases between them. CDR3 in DNA: TGTGCCAGTAGCTTGGGGGGGGCTGGCACTGAAGCTTTCTTT. Protein sequence: CASSLGGAGTEAFF.

V and J are TRBV30 and TRBJ2-1; TRBD2 aligns across 8 bases. Germline V lookup: CDR1 GTSNPN, CDR2 SVGIG (reference sequence). V shed 0 bases and J 7 bases; nucleotides not matched to a gene: 5. This CDR3 contains 14 residues. The CDR3 loop is CAWSVNGRGNEQFF. The CDR3 DNA reads TGTGCCTGGAGTGTCAACGGGAGGGGGAATGAGCAGTTCTTC. Full variable domain (remainder filled in from reference TRBV30 and TRBJ2-1): SQTIHQWPATLVQPVGSPLSLECTVEGTSNPNLYWYRQAAGRGLQLLFYSVGIGQISSEVPQNLSASRPQDRQFILSSKKLLLSDSGFYLCAWSVNGRGNEQFFGPGTRLTVL.

The rearrangement uses TRBV12-5 and TRBJ2-2; 10 bases line up with TRBD2. Germline V gene data show CDR1 as LGHNT and CDR2 as FRNRAP. This CDR3 is built from 19 residues. The junction had 19 bases not matched to a gene; V was cut back by 6 bases and J by 6 bases. CDR3 sequence: CASGLAGGTFTKGAGELFF. In DNA form, the CDR3 reads TGTGCTAGTGGCTTAGCGGGAGGAACCTTTACCAAGGGGGCCGGGGAGCTGTTTTTT.